Described below is a single T cell receptor (beta chain) sequence and its context. Sequencing targeted TCR beta in T cells from blood (CD8+ and CD4+). Trimming pared 0 bases from V and 6 bases from J, leaving 8 bases between. CDR1 MNHNY and CDR2 SVGAGI come from the germline V gene (reference sequence). This CDR3 is built from 14 residues. Reverse transcription of about 0.5 to 1 ug RNA used random hexamers. Across 54 Vbeta and 13 Jbeta, TCR beta CDR3 was amplified with immunoSEQ multiplex PCR. TCRdb analysed the immunoSEQ multiplex PCR reads with MiXCR anew, one entry per CDR3 protein. The data hold about 250,000 distinct CDR3 sequences, with approximately 92% observed a single time. The record originates from a study of CD8 T cells in Susac syndrome.

The chain links TRBV6-6 to TRBJ2-2; D is undetermined. The specimen sequenced was CD4+ T cells from PBMCs. The source is a human donor with multiple sclerosis. CDR3 residues: CASSYSLWAGELFF. As DNA, the CDR3 is TGTGCCAGCAGTTACTCGCTGTGGGCCGGGGAGCTGTTTTTT.